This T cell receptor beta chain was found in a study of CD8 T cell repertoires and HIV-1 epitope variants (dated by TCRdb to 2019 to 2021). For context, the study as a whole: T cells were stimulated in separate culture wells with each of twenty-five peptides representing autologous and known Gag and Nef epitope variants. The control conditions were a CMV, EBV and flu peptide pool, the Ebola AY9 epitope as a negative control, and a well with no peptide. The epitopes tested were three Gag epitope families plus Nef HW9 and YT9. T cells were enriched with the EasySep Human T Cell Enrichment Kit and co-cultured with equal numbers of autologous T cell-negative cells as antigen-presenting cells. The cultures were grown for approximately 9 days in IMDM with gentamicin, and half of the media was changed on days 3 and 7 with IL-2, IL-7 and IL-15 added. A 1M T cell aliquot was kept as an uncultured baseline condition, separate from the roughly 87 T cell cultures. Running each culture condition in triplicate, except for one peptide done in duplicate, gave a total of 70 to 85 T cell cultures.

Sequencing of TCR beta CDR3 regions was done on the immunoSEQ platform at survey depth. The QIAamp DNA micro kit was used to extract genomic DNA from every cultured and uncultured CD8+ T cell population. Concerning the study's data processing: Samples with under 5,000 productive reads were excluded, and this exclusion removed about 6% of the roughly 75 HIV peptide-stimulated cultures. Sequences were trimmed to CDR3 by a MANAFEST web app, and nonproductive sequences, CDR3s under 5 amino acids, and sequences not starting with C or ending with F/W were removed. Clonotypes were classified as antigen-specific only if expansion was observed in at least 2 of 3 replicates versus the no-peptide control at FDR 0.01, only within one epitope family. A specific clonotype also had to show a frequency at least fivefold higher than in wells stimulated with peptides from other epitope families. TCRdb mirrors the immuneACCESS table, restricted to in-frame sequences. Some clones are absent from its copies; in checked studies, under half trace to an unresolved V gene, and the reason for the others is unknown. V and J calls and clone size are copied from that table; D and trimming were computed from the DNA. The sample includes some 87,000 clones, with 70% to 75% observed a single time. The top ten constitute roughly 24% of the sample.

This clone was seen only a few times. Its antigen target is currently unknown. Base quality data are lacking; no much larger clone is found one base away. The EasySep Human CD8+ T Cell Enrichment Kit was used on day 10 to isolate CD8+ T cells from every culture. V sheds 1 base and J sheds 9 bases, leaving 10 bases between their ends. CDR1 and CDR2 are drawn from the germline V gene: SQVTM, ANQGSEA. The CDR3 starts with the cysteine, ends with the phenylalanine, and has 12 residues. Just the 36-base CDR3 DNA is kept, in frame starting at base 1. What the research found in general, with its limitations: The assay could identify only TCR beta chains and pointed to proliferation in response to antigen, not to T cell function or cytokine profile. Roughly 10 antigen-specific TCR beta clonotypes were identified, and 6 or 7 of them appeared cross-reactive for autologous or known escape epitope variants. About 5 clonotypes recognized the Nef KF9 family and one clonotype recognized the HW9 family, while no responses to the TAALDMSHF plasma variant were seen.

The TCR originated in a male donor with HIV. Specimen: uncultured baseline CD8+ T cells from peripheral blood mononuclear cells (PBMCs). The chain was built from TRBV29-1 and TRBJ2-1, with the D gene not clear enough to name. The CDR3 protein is CSVEVQQVEQFF. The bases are TGCAGCGTTGAAGTCCAGCAGGTTGAGCAGTTCTTC.